The sequence of this T cell receptor beta chain was determined in a study of early T cells in non-severe SARS-CoV-2 infection. Overall study: Unsorted whole-blood RNA was sequenced in bulk, leaving chains unpaired. Study outcomes and limitations: VDJdb matches were skewed toward anti-spike CD8 T cell responses.

This clonotype was counted a few times. Its antigen is currently unknown. Individual cDNA molecules each received unique molecular identifiers attached to them. TCRdb processed the 5' RACE reads anew with MiXCR; each CDR3 protein has one entry. Of tens of thousands of distinct CDR3 sequences listed, roughly 5.7% are singletons. The J segment lost 5 bases and the V segment lost 5 bases, leaving 8 bases of the junction unmatched. Germline CDR1 reads MDHEN; CDR2 reads SYDVKM. There are 15 residues in the CDR3. The receptor was derived from an adult who was a healthcare worker with PCR-confirmed SARS-CoV-2 infection or an uninfected control (not recorded which). The sample consisted of whole blood. The V and J genes are TRBV28 and TRBJ2-3; 9 bases are a match to TRBD2. The CDR3 DNA follows: TGTGCCAGCAGTGCCGCGGGGGGGCCGGGAGATACGCAGTATTTT. This translates into CASSAAGGPGDTQYF.